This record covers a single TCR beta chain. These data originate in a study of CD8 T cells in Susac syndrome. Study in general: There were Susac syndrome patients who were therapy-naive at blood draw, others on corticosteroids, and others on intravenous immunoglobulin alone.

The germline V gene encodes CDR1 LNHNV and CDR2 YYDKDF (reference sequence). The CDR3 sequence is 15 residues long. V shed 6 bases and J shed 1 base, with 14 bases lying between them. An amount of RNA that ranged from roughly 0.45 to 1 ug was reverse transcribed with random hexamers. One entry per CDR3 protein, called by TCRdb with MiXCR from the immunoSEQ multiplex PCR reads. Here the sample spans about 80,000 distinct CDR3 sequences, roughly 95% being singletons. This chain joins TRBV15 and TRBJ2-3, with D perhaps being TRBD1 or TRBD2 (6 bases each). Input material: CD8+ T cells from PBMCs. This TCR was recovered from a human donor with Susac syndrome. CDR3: CATSTGGLGTDTQYF. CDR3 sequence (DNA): TGTGCCACCAGTACCGGGGGCCTTGGCACAGATACGCAGTATTTT.